One sample yielded the 2 T cell receptor beta chains listed below, sequenced in a study of blood T cell repertoires in COVID-19. This table comes from immunoSEQ multiplex PCR, and its TCRdb copy is limited to in-frame clones, with some not included. This sample yields 70,000 to 85,000 clones, of which roughly 87% are seen a single time; about 3% belongs to the top ten. Sequencing was done on a sample of peripheral blood. The receptors were sampled from a woman in her 50s with active or convalescent COVID-19.

The rearrangement uses TRBV27 and TRBJ1-2, with D perhaps TRBD1 (5 bases). The CDR3 covers 14 residues. V lost 2 bases to trimming and J lost 5 bases, with 12 bases between them. Germline V gene lookup returns CDR1 MNHEY and CDR2 SMNVEV (reference sequence). CDR3 sequence: CASSLGAGLYGYTF. CDR3 nucleotides: TGTGCCAGCAGTTTAGGGGCAGGGTTATATGGCTACACCTTC.

This clone was recorded a few times. V gene TRBV7-9 combines with J gene TRBJ2-1; tentatively, D is TRBD1 (6 bases). V was pared by 2 bases and J by 9 bases, with 14 bases between. Germline V CDR1 and CDR2: SEHNR, FQNEAQ (reference sequence). This CDR3 has 14 residues. DNA of the CDR3: TGTGCCAGCAGCTTAAAACAGGGCCGGGGTGAGCAGTTCTTC. As protein: CASSLKQGRGEQFF.